This T cell receptor (beta chain) was captured in a study of T cell clonotyping in hematopoietic cell transplantation. Study-wide results and caveats: Recipient TCR diversity dropped after transplant; expanded clonotypes rose from day 30 to 180. Cells were unsorted, so CD4 and CD8 contributions were not separated. Graft donor and pretransplant recipient Inverse Simpson Index values predicted broader posttransplant TCR diversity.

On this clone: Its antigen is undetermined.

This CDR3 spans 14 amino acids. V shed 3 bases and J shed 2 bases, with 7 bases lying between them. Germline assignment: CDR1 MGHRA and CDR2 YSYEKL. TCRdb keeps only in-frame clones here, not all; method: immunoSEQ multiplex PCR. The sample contains roughly 15,000 clones, 85% to 90% of which appear only once. The rearrangement joins TRBV4-1 to TRBJ1-4; no clear D. This receptor was taken from a man aged 50 to 60 in good health. Some clones in this sample may be carry-over from other donors' samples. The sequenced material came from peripheral blood mononuclear cells. The CDR3 nucleotides read TGCGCCAGCAGCCACTCAAGGACTAATGAAAAACTGTTTTTT. Amino acid sequence: CASSHSRTNEKLFF.